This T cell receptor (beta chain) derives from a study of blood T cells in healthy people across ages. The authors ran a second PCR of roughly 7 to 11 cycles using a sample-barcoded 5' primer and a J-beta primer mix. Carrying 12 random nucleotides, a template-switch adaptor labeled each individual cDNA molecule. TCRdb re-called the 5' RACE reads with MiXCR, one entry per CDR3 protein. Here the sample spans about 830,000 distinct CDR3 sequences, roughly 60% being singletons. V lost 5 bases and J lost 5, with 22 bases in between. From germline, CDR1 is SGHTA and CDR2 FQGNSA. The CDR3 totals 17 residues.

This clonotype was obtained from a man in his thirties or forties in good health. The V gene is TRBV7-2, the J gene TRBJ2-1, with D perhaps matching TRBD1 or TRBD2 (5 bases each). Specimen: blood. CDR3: CASSKIHRGLFDNEQFF. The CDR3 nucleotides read TGTGCCAGCAGCAAAATCCACCGGGGCTTATTCGACAATGAGCAGTTCTTC.